Listed here are 9 T cell receptor beta chains from one sample, sequenced in a study of cytomegalovirus exposure and HLA in healthy donors. Primers included in the PCR were 60 Vbeta and 13 Jbeta primers. Data came from immunoSEQ multiplex PCR; TCRdb stores just in-frame clones and leaves some out. This table holds around 150,000 clones, roughly 78% found once. The sample taken for sequencing was PBMCs. The receptors come from a man over 45 in good health and CMV-seropositive.

V gene TRBV10-3 combines with J gene TRBJ2-6; 8 nucleotides agree with TRBD2. Germline V gives CDR1 ENHRY, CDR2 SYGVKD. This CDR3 has 16 amino acids. V shed 8 bases, J shed 0 bases, and the junction held 6 bases outside the gene matches. The CDR3 sequence is CAIASGGPSGANVLTF. DNA of the CDR3: TGTGCCATCGCATCGGGAGGGCCCTCTGGGGCCAACGTCCTGACTTTC.

This chain joins TRBV5-1 and TRBJ2-2; the match to TRBD1 covers 8 bases. This CDR3 region has 14 residues. The germline V gene has CDR1 SGHRS and CDR2 YFSETQ. V was pared by 4 bases and J by 5 bases, with 4 bases of the junction left unmatched. The CDR3, as DNA: TGCGCCAGCAGCCTTACAGGGGGGACCGGGGAGCTGTTTTTT. The encoded protein is CASSLTGGTGELFF.

The chain joins TRBV30 to TRBJ1-2, with 9 nucleotides matching TRBD1. The length of the CDR3 is 14 residues. From germline, CDR1 is GTSNPN and CDR2 SVGIG (reference sequence). V shed 7 bases, J shed 2 bases, and the junction held 8 bases outside the gene matches. CDR3 nucleotides: TGTGCCTCCACATTGACAGGGGGAAACTATGGCTACACCTTC. The encoded protein is CASTLTGGNYGYTF.

This clone was recorded only once. The chain joins TRBV2 to TRBJ2-7; D possibly corresponds to TRBD1 (5 bases). The CDR3 extends over 15 amino acids. V lost 1 base and J 7 bases, leaving 17 bases between the germline ends. The germline gives CDR1 SNHLY, CDR2 FYNNEI. The CDR3 DNA is TGTGCCAGCAGTGAAGGATGGACACCAATCGGGGAGCAGTACTTC. The encoded protein is CASSEGWTPIGEQYF. The whole variable domain, filled in from reference TRBV2 and TRBJ2-7, reads EPEVTQTPSHQVTQMGQEVILRCVPISNHLYFYWYRQILGQKVEFLVSFYNNEISEKSEIFDDQFSVERPDGSNFTLKIRSTKLEDSAMYFCASSEGWTPIGEQYFGPGTRLTVT.

This chain connects TRBV28 to TRBJ2-5; 9 bases fit TRBD1. The DNA end favors TRBJ2-7, so the J call may be wrong. In germline, CDR1 is MDHEN, CDR2 SYDVKM. The length of the CDR3 is 14 residues. The DNA for the CDR3 is TGTGCCAGCAGTTTGGGACAGGGACCATCCGAGCAGTACTTC. It is translated as CASSLGQGPSEQYF.

CDR3 sequence reads: CASSLGSGRNTIYF. The CDR3 region has the DNA TGCGCCAGCAGCTTGGGCAGTGGCCGAAACACCATATATTTT. The chain is built from TRBV5-1 and TRBJ1-3; D not certain. The CDR3 spans 14 residues. The V end was cut by 0 bases, the J end by 5 bases, with 9 bases between. Per the germline V gene, CDR1 is SGHRS and CDR2 is YFSETQ.

This chain links TRBV2 with TRBJ2-3, with D possibly being TRBD1 (5 bases). Trimming removed 7 bases at V and 0 bases at J, with 23 bases between. The length of the CDR3 is 18 residues. CDR1 and CDR2 from the germline V gene are SNHLY and FYNNEI. The DNA for the CDR3 is TGTGCCAGCATCAAGGGGTATGACGTACCTCGTAGCACAGATACGCAGTATTTT. This encodes CASIKGYDVPRSTDTQYF.

This clone was observed a few times. V gene TRBV10-3 combines with J gene TRBJ1-1; 12 bases map to TRBD1. With V trimmed by 0 bases and J by 5 bases, 13 bases remained unmatched. This CDR3 is built from 19 residues. Germline CDR1 ENHRY, CDR2 SYGVKD. The CDR3 is CAISESNPGQGAGGTEAFF. CDR3 coding DNA: TGTGCCATCAGTGAGTCGAACCCGGGACAGGGGGCCGGGGGGACTGAAGCTTTCTTT.

This chain uses TRBV10-3 with TRBJ2-5; 11 nucleotides align to TRBD2. V lost 4 bases to trimming and J lost 2 bases; unmatched junction nucleotides: 0. The CDR3 has 14 residues. CDR1 and CDR2 (germline): ENHRY, SYGVKD. CDR3 nucleotide sequence: TGTGCCATCAGTGGGACTAGCGGGCAAGAGACCCAGTACTTC. Translating it yields CAISGTSGQETQYF.